This is a list of T cell receptor beta chains from one sample in a study of Ad26.COV2.S vaccination and SARS-CoV-2 variants. This table comes from immunoSEQ multiplex PCR, and its TCRdb copy is limited to in-frame clones, with some not included. The repertoire holds 450,000 to 550,000 clones, with about 88% as singletons. The sample was peripheral blood, taken in a trial of Ad26.COV2.S vaccine versus placebo. The receptors here all came from a person between 18 and 60 years old who received the Ad26.COV2.S COVID-19 vaccine or a placebo. CDR3s include the opening cysteine and the closing phenylalanine or tryptophan. The D gene is left open where the match is weak. Clone size is not always given. Where it is, it says once, few, many or a class for expanded clones.

j_call	d_call	clone_size	v_call	cdr3_aa	cdr3_nt
TRBJ1-5	-	-	TRBV7-6	CASSGDIYQPQHF	TGTGCCAGCAGCGGGGACATTTATCAGCCCCAGCATTTT
TRBJ1-3	-	-	TRBV7-9	CASSLAGRSGNTIYF	TGTGCCAGCAGCTTGGCAGGGCGCTCTGGAAACACCATATATTTT
TRBJ1-5	-	-	TRBV28	CASSPRRGNQPQHF	TGTGCCAGCAGCCCCCGGAGAGGCAATCAGCCCCAGCATTTT
TRBJ1-6	-	once	TRBV12-3/TRBV12-4	CASSWDTNSPLHF	TGTGCCAGCAGTTGGGACACTAATTCACCCCTCCACTTT
TRBJ2-1	TRBD2	once	TRBV27	CASSFSYGGSSYNEQFF	TGTGCCAGCAGTTTCTCCTACGGGGGGAGCTCCTACAATGAGCAGTTCTTC
TRBJ1-6	-	-	TRBV2	CASSEGGFTLHF	TGTGCCAGCAGTGAAGGAGGGTTTACCCTCCACTTT
TRBJ1-4	-	-	TRBV10-3	CAISESETAPTLFF	TGTGCCATCAGTGAGTCTGAGACAGCGCCCACACTGTTTTTT
TRBJ2-3	-	-	TRBV7-2	CASRWADTQYF	TGTGCCAGCCGTTGGGCTGATACGCAGTATTTT
TRBJ1-2	-	-	TRBV6-1	CASSEGPGQIYGYTF	TGTGCCAGCAGTGAAGGCCCAGGACAGATCTATGGCTACACCTTC
TRBJ2-1	TRBD2	-	TRBV13	CASSPTQAGRTSGSYNEQFF	TGTGCCAGCAGCCCTACACAGGCAGGACGGACTAGCGGGAGCTACAATGAGCAGTTCTTC
TRBJ2-5	TRBD1	once	TRBV7-9	CASSWYRGREETQYF	TGTGCCAGCAGCTGGTACAGGGGGCGGGAAGAGACCCAGTACTTC
TRBJ2-7	-	once	TRBV7-9	CASSLSAYYYEQYF	TGTGCCAGCAGCTTATCTGCGTATTACTACGAGCAGTACTTC
TRBJ1-2	TRBD1	-	TRBV6-4	CASSETGEVDYGYTF	TGTGCCAGCAGTGAAACAGGGGAAGTGGACTATGGCTACACCTTC
TRBJ2-7	-	few	TRBV2	CASSARYGVEQYF	TGTGCCAGCAGTGCTCGTTACGGGGTCGAGCAGTACTTC
TRBJ1-4	-	-	TRBV21-1	CASSKVEQPEKLFF	TGTGCCAGCAGCAAAGTGGAACAGCCTGAAAAACTGTTTTTT
TRBJ2-7	-	-	TRBV7-7	CASSLSQGSYEQYF	TGTGCCAGCAGCTTATCTCAGGGGTCCTACGAGCAGTACTTC
TRBJ1-2	-	-	TRBV27	CASSADTGGYGYTF	TGTGCCAGCAGCGCGGACACGGGGGGCTATGGCTACACCTTC
TRBJ2-1	-	-	TRBV20-1	CSANGAGEQFF	TGCAGTGCCAATGGTGCGGGAGAGCAGTTCTTC
TRBJ1-2	TRBD1	-	TRBV12-3/TRBV12-4	CASSFFRGNGYTF	TGTGCCAGCAGTTTTTTCAGGGGGAATGGCTACACCTTC
TRBJ2-7	-	-	TRBV5-1	CASSSIPGGSYEQYF	TGCGCCAGCAGCTCGATTCCCGGGGGATCCTACGAGCAGTACTTC
TRBJ2-5	-	-	TRBV25-1	CASSDGTNPWETQYF	TGTGCCAGCAGCGACGGGACAAACCCATGGGAGACCCAGTACTTC
TRBJ1-6	-	-	TRBV28	CASSSRWGPLHF	TGTGCCAGCAGTTCCAGGTGGGGACCCCTCCACTTT
TRBJ1-1	-	-	TRBV5-4	CASSFLSGFGLKAFF	TGTGCCAGCAGCTTCCTATCGGGTTTCGGACTGAAAGCTTTCTTT
TRBJ2-1	-	-	TRBV7-2	CASSFFSTSYNEQFF	TGTGCCAGCAGCTTTTTTTCGACCTCCTACAATGAGCAGTTCTTC
TRBJ2-5	-	-	TRBV18	CASSPGSQETQYF	TGTGCCAGCTCACCAGGTAGCCAAGAGACCCAGTACTTC
TRBJ1-2	-	-	TRBV6-2/TRBV6-3	CASSYSRDYGYTF	TGTGCCAGCAGTTACAGCAGGGACTATGGCTACACCTTC
TRBJ2-4	-	-	TRBV7-9	CASSQGGNIQYF	TGTGCCAGCAGCCAGGGAGGAAACATTCAGTACTTC
TRBJ2-1	-	-	TRBV18	CASSPNGISYNEQFF	TGTGCCAGCTCACCAAACGGCATCTCCTACAATGAGCAGTTCTTC
TRBJ2-1	-	-	TRBV4-3	CASSRSAGYNEQFF	TGCGCCAGCAGCCGGTCAGCAGGATACAATGAGCAGTTCTTC
TRBJ2-5	TRBD1	-	TRBV11-3	CASSFLGQDRETQYF	TGTGCCAGCAGCTTCCTCGGACAGGACAGGGAGACCCAGTACTTC
TRBJ1-3	-	-	TRBV9	CASSVAGVGGNTIYF	TGTGCCAGCAGCGTAGCCGGGGTCGGCGGAAACACCATATATTTT
TRBJ2-2	-	-	TRBV5-4	CASSLRQNTGELFF	TGTGCCAGCAGCTTGCGACAGAACACCGGGGAGCTGTTTTTT
TRBJ2-1	TRBD1	-	TRBV13	CASSSPGTGEVHEQFF	TGTGCCAGCAGCTCACCCGGGACAGGGGAAGTACATGAGCAGTTCTTC
TRBJ1-1	-	-	TRBV5-1	CASSLNRPSMNTEAFF	TGCGCCAGCAGCTTGAACAGGCCCTCTATGAACACTGAAGCTTTCTTT
TRBJ1-1	-	-	TRBV15	CATSRDRGRGDNTEAFF	TGTGCCACCAGCAGAGATCGGGGCAGGGGCGACAACACTGAAGCTTTCTTT
TRBJ2-1	TRBD2	-	TRBV5-1	CASSLFLSGGNNEQFF	TGCGCCAGCAGCTTGTTCCTCAGCGGGGGTAACAATGAGCAGTTCTTC
TRBJ1-2	-	-	TRBV9	CASSVNDYGYTF	TGTGCCAGCAGCGTAAACGACTATGGCTACACCTTC